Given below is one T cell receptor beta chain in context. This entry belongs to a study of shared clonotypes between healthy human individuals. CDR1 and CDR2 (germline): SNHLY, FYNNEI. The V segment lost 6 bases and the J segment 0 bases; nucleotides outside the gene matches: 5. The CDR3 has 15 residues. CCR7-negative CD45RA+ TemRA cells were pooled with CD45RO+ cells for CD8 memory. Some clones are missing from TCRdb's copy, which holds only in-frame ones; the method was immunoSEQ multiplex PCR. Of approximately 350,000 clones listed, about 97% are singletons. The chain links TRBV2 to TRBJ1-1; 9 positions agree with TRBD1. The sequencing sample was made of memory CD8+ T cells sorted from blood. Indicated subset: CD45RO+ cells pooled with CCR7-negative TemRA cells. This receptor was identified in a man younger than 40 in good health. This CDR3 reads CASRAWDRVNTEAFF. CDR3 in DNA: TGTGCCAGCAGGGCCTGGGACAGGGTGAACACTGAAGCTTTCTTT.